The source of this T cell receptor beta chain is a study of cytomegalovirus exposure and HLA in healthy donors. Germline-derived CDR1 and CDR2 are LNHNV and YYDKDF (reference sequence). V shed 2 bases and J 10 bases; nucleotides not matched to a gene: 8. This CDR3 comprises 14 residues. It was with 60 Vbeta and 13 Jbeta primers that the PCR ran. The protocol was immunoSEQ multiplex PCR, while the TCRdb copy is restricted to in-frame clones and leaves out a portion. The sample has about 180,000 clones, under 80% seen once; the top ten hold over 2%. What was sequenced was PBMCs. The TCR sequence derives from a human donor in good health. The chain carries TRBV15 and TRBJ2-1; 7 bases align to TRBD1. The CDR3 is CATSRPTGVGEQFF. The CDR3 DNA sequence: TGTGCCACCAGCAGACCCACAGGGGTAGGGGAGCAGTTCTTC.